This TCR beta chain came from a study of control samples from healthy donors and cancer patients. Clones were sequenced by immunoSEQ multiplex PCR, and TCRdb holds only the in-frame ones, with some missing. The table includes 160,000 or so clones, approximately 96% detected once. V was clipped by 0 bases and J by 5 bases, with 13 bases between them. CDR3 length: 15 residues. Per the germline V gene, CDR1 is LGHNA and CDR2 is YSLEER. The sequencing input was blood. The gene calls are TRBV4-3 and TRBJ1-2, with D unresolved. The sequence was obtained from a woman in her thirties or forties in good health. Written as DNA, the CDR3 is TGCGCCAGCAGCCAAGATTTGGAAGGGATATATGGCTACACCTTC. Residues: CASSQDLEGIYGYTF.